This note documents a single T cell receptor (beta chain) sequence. The sample belongs to a study of blood T cells in healthy people across ages. Aged about 6 to 90, donors were systemically healthy Caucasians from Russia. It was with a sample-barcoded 5' primer and a J-beta primer mix that a second PCR of roughly 7 to 12 cycles was run. TCRdb independently ran MiXCR on the 5' RACE reads; one entry per CDR3 protein. The table includes more than 800,000 distinct CDR3 sequences, around 26% detected once. There are 15 residues in the CDR3. In germline, CDR1 is KGHSH, CDR2 LQKENI. This TCR came from a woman older than 75 in good health. Sequenced material: blood. The V and J genes are TRBV18 and TRBJ2-4, with 12 bases lining up with TRBD1. The last part of the DNA fits TRBJ2-7 better; the J call may be wrong. The CDR3 DNA reads TGTGCCAGCTCACGAGCCGGGACAGGGGGCGACGAGCAGTACTTC. This encodes CASSRAGTGGDEQYF.